This TCR beta chain was obtained from a study of graft-versus-host responses after intestinal transplantation. Study-level findings and limits: Early post-transplant declines in HvG were associated with peak levels of circulating GvH clones.

Intraepithelial and lamina propria lymphocytes were released after the graft tissue was processed. Sequenced by immunoSEQ multiplex PCR; TCRdb stores in-frame clones only, minus some. The sample has 25,000 to 35,000 clones; 80% to 85% are singletons. The V end lost 6 bases, the J end lost 2 bases, and 10 bases lay between the germline ends. Germline V gene data show CDR1 as MGHDK and CDR2 as SYGVNS. The length of the CDR3 is 14 residues. Comments on this clone: Its matching antigen is unknown.

J is TRBJ2-2 and V is TRBV25-1; D is unresolved. The sample here was ileum tissue, taken 98 days after intestinal transplantation. The TCR sequence derives from a human patient who received an intestinal transplant, so some T cells may come from the graft donor. CDR3 residues: CASSRTINTGELFF. CDR3 in DNA: TGTGCCAGCAGCCGTACAATTAACACCGGGGAGCTGTTTTTT.